This T cell receptor beta chain is drawn from a study of T cells in Graves' hyperthyroidism and ophthalmopathy. Study results and caveats: From stable hyperthyroidism, ophthalmopathy was separated by a 13 V-J model. Among clonotypes expanded in thyroid above 0.001, most were also found in blood. Model predictions of ophthalmopathy came a median about 6.3 months before onset.

RNA transcripts yielded amplified TCR beta CDR3 regions. Primed by the HTBI set, a first-round RT-PCR was run on the TCR CDR3. Each CDR3 protein is one row after TCRdb ran MiXCR on the multiplex PCR reads. In the table there are roughly 500,000 distinct CDR3 sequences, 46% of which are singletons. The J segment lost 4 bases and the V segment lost 3 bases, leaving 4 bases of the junction unmatched. The CDR3 length is 16 residues. Germline V gene lookup returns CDR1 ENHRY and CDR2 SYGVKD. This clonotype has just a few counts. Its antigen is not known. The diagnostic basis comprised clinical symptoms, serum thyroxine and TRAb, thyroid ultrasound and orbital computed tomography.

The origin of this receptor is an adult woman with Graves' disease, either hyperthyroidism or ophthalmopathy (not recorded which). The V and J genes are TRBV10-3 and TRBJ2-7; 15 nucleotides align to TRBD2. The sample taken for sequencing was peripheral blood or thyroid tissue (not recorded which). Here the CDR3 reads CAISDGLAGGPYEQYF. For the CDR3, the DNA is TGTGCCATCAGTGATGGACTAGCGGGAGGGCCTTACGAGCAGTACTTC.